The source of this TCR beta chain is a study of cytomegalovirus exposure and HLA in healthy donors. Notes on this clone: Its target is unknown.

Findings and caveats of the study: In a later analysis, HLA-C alleles had the fewest associated TCRs, DRB1 alleles the most.

V trimming: 6 bases; J trimming: 6 bases; junction bases outside the gene matches: 19. CDR1 is MDHEN and CDR2 is SYDVKM in the germline V gene. This CDR3 contains 19 residues. The PCR made use of 60 Vbeta and 13 Jbeta primers. The protocol was immunoSEQ multiplex PCR, while the TCRdb copy is restricted to in-frame clones and leaves out a portion. Counted here are some 110,000 clones, more than 65% occurring once; the ten biggest clones make up 10% to 15%. Sequences were obtained from PBMCs. The chain joins TRBV28 to TRBJ1-4; 10 bases align to TRBD1. The receptor's source is a woman in her thirties or forties in good health and CMV-seropositive. The CDR3 loop reads CASSPGTGALKLIDEKLFF. CDR3 sequence (DNA): TGTGCCAGCAGCCCCGGGACAGGGGCCTTAAAGTTGATTGATGAAAAACTGTTTTTT.